The 21 T cell receptor beta chains reported below all come from one sample, sequenced in a study of blood T cell repertoires in COVID-19. Some clones are missing from TCRdb's copy, which holds only in-frame ones; the method was immunoSEQ multiplex PCR. Here the sample spans under 70,000 clones, around nine tenths being singletons. The specimen sequenced was peripheral blood. The receptors come from a man aged 45-60 years with acute or convalescent COVID-19.

This clone came up a few times. The chain links TRBV4-1 to TRBJ2-7; D perhaps matches TRBD2 (6 bases). In germline, CDR1 is MGHRA, CDR2 YSYEKL. The CDR3 runs 16 residues. Trimming took off 0 bases at V and 2 bases at J, with 14 bases between the two ends. The CDR3: CASSQEEVAATYEQYF. CDR3 sequence (DNA): TGCGCCAGCAGCCAAGAAGAAGTAGCGGCAACCTACGAGCAGTACTTC.

CDR3 coding DNA: TGTGCCAGACCGGACAGAGATAATTCACCCCTCCACTTT. Encoded protein: CARPDRDNSPLHF. The rearrangement links TRBV19 to TRBJ1-6, with a possible D match to TRBD1 (6 bases). Between the trimmed V and J ends, which lost 9 bases and 5 bases, there was a span of 11 bases. Germline V CDR1 and CDR2: LNHDA, SQIVND (reference sequence). The CDR3 contains 13 residues. The full variable domain, its missing parts supplied by reference TRBV19 and TRBJ1-6, is DGGITQSPKYLFRKEGQNVTLSCEQNLNHDAMYWYRQDPGQGLRLIYYSQIVNDFQKGDIAEGYSVSREKKESFPLTVTSAQKNPTAFYLCARPDRDNSPLHFGNGTRLTVT.

The V gene is TRBV10-2, the J gene TRBJ2-3; 10 bases align to TRBD2. The CDR3 length is 15 residues. Germline loops: CDR1 WSHSY, CDR2 SAAADI. Germline trimming cut 7 bases from V and 5 bases from J; bases unmatched to any gene: 9. Written as DNA, the CDR3 is TGCGCCAGCACAGCGGGAGGGGGGCGAGGAGATACGCAGTATTTT. Its translation is CASTAGGGRGDTQYF.

The chain carries TRBV7-9 and TRBJ2-3; the match to TRBD1 covers 10 bases. The CDR3 totals 19 residues. The ends lost 5 bases at V and 3 bases at J; junction bases unmatched: 17. Germline-derived CDR1 and CDR2 are SEHNR and FQNEAQ (reference sequence). In DNA, the CDR3 is TGTGCCAGCAGCCCCCCCCCGGGACAGGGGAGGGGGGCGACAGATACGCAGTATTTT. This gives the protein CASSPPPGQGRGATDTQYF.

The chain joins TRBV12-3 or TRBV12-4 to TRBJ1-3; possible D gene TRBD1, 6 bases. This CDR3 has 13 amino acids. Trimming left V 6 bases short and J 4 bases short, with 10 bases between. The CDR3 reads CASSRGRGNTIYF. Here the CDR3 DNA reads TGTGCCAGCAGCAGGGGACGGGGAAACACCATATATTTT.

The chain recombines TRBV5-8 with TRBJ2-1; 10 bases map to TRBD1. The germline V gene has CDR1 SGHTS and CDR2 YDEGEE. This CDR3 is built from 15 residues. V dropped 2 bases and J dropped 7; count of bases not matched to a gene: 6. Here the CDR3 DNA reads TGTGCCAGCAGCTTTTGGACAGGGGGAGCAAATGAGCAGTTCTTC. It translates to CASSFWTGGANEQFF.

The chain has TRBV9 and TRBJ2-1, with 7 nucleotides matching TRBD2. CDR3 size: 16 residues. Germline CDR1 SGDLS, CDR2 YYNGEE. The V segment lost 0 bases and the J segment 8 bases; nucleotides outside the gene matches: 11. As DNA, the CDR3 is TGTGCCAGCAGCGTAGTATCTAGCGGAGGCTGGGATGAGCAGTTCTTC. Amino acid sequence: CASSVVSSGGWDEQFF. The variable domain in full, with the rest retrieved from reference TRBV9 and TRBJ2-1, is DSGVTQTPKHLITATGQRVTLRCSPRSGDLSVYWYQQSLDQGLQFLIQYYNGEERAKGNILERFSAQQFPDLHSELNLSSLELGDSALYFCASSVVSSGGWDEQFFGPGTRLTVL.

The rearrangement links TRBV11-2 to TRBJ2-5, with TRBD2 matching over 11 bases. CDR3 size: 18 residues. The J segment lost 2 bases and the V segment lost 2 bases, leaving 10 bases of the junction unmatched. Germline V gene data show CDR1 as SGHAT and CDR2 as FQNNGV. CDR3 loop: CASSLNVAGGWGQETQYF. DNA of the CDR3: TGTGCCAGCAGCTTAAACGTAGCGGGAGGGTGGGGGCAAGAGACCCAGTACTTC.

The chain couples TRBV24-1 to TRBJ1-5; 9 nucleotides agree with TRBD1. J lost 6 bases, V lost 3 bases, and 8 bases had no gene match. CDR3 length equals 16 residues. Germline CDR1 KGHDR, CDR2 SFDVKD. The CDR3 loop is CATSDPGQGDFQPQHF. The CDR3 bases are TGTGCCACCAGTGATCCGGGACAGGGTGATTTTCAGCCCCAGCATTTT.

The chain has TRBV7-8 and TRBJ2-2; TRBD2 matches 11 bases. The V and J ends lost 7 bases and 3 bases, in that order; junction bases with no gene match: 1. The CDR3 runs 14 residues. Germline V gives CDR1 SGHVS, CDR2 FQNEAQ. The CDR3 is CASKGLADTGELFF. DNA of the CDR3: TGTGCCAGCAAGGGACTAGCGGACACCGGGGAGCTGTTTTTT.

The table lists this clone with a count of one. The chain joins TRBV28 to TRBJ1-3, with 7 bases that match TRBD1. This CDR3 comprises 14 residues. Per germline, CDR1 MDHEN and CDR2 SYDVKM. V trimming: 6 bases; J trimming: 2 bases; junction bases outside the gene matches: 4. DNA of the CDR3: TGTGCCAGCAGGATCACAGGGGCTGGAAACACCATATATTTT. This translates into CASRITGAGNTIYF.

The chain employs TRBV2 and TRBJ2-1; 7 bases fit TRBD2. The trim removed 3 bases at V and 7 bases at J, leaving 15 bases unmatched. The CDR3 length is 17 residues. The germline gives CDR1 SNHLY, CDR2 FYNNEI. The CDR3 DNA reads TGTGCCAGCAGTGAGATGCGGGCTAGCGGATGGGTGAATGAGCAGTTCTTC. This gives the protein CASSEMRASGWVNEQFF.

This clone showed up just once. The chain recombines TRBV28 with TRBJ1-5; TRBD1 aligns across 7 bases. The CDR3 spans 12 residues. V dropped 8 bases and J dropped 3; count of bases not matched to a gene: 1. Germline CDR1 MDHEN, CDR2 SYDVKM. The CDR3 DNA follows: TGTGCCAGCGGGACAGCCAATCAGCCCCAGCATTTT. This sequence encodes CASGTANQPQHF.

The chain combines TRBV11-3 with TRBJ1-2; possible D gene TRBD1, 5 bases. Per the germline V gene, CDR1 is SGHNT and CDR2 is YENEEA. The CDR3 runs 14 residues. The V end was cut by 5 bases, the J end by 4 bases, with 14 bases between. This chain's CDR3 is CASSPQGGGYGYTF. CDR3 in DNA: TGTGCCAGCAGCCCCCAGGGAGGAGGCTATGGCTACACCTTC.

The genes are TRBV27 and TRBJ2-5; tentatively, D is TRBD2 (6 bases). Trimming took 5 bases from V and 5 from J, leaving 15 bases between them. Germline V gene sequence: CDR1 MNHEY, CDR2 SMNVEV (reference sequence). The length of the CDR3 is 14 residues. The CDR3 DNA follows: TGTGCCAGCAGTCTGGAGGGGTCGGGCGAGACCCAGTACTTC. It yields the protein CASSLEGSGETQYF.

This sequence joins TRBV2 and TRBJ2-7; D remains ambiguous. Germline V gene sequence: CDR1 SNHLY, CDR2 FYNNEI. The V end lost 3 bases, the J end lost 3 bases, and 3 bases lay between the germline ends. The CDR3 loop spans 11 amino acids. CDR3 nucleotides: TGTGCCAGCAGTGACAACTACGAGCAGTACTTC. It codes for CASSDNYEQYF.

This clone was detected a few times. The rearrangement links TRBV4-2 to TRBJ2-6; TRBD2 matches 9 bases. The CDR3 spans 18 residues. Losses at the gene ends were 7 bases for V and 0 bases for J; bases not matched to a gene: 10. Germline V gene sequence: CDR1 LGHNA, CDR2 YNFKEQ. CDR3 DNA: TGTGCCAGCACCTCTAAACTTAGCGGGAGCTCTGGGGCCAACGTCCTGACTTTC. Translated: CASTSKLSGSSGANVLTF.

The chain combines TRBV4-2 with TRBJ1-1; tentative D call: TRBD1 (6 bases). In germline, CDR1 is LGHNA, CDR2 YNFKEQ. Trimming left V 1 base short and J 4 bases short, with 10 bases between. The CDR3 totals 14 residues. CDR3 region: CASSQGAGATEAFF. CDR3 in DNA: TGTGCCAGCAGCCAAGGGGCAGGGGCCACTGAAGCTTTCTTT.

On this clone itself: Other DNA sequences in this specimen translate into the identical CDR3. CDR3 coding DNA: TGTGCCAGCAGCCAAGTTTTATCGGATACGCAGTATTTT. This sequence encodes CASSQVLSDTQYF. This chain joins TRBV14 and TRBJ2-3; D not resolved. CDR1 is SGHDN, CDR2 FVKESK, per germline. Trimming left V 1 base short and J 6 bases short, with 8 bases between. This CDR3 is 13 amino acids long.

The gene calls are TRBV12-2 and TRBJ2-5; the table's TRBD2 call for D was not verified on the DNA. TRBV12-2 is deemed a pseudogene. The length of the CDR3 is 16 residues. Written as DNA, the CDR3 is TGTGCAAGTCGCTTCCTCCGGGGGGACTTACAAGAGACCCAGTACTTC. It is translated as CASRFLRGDLQETQYF.

The chain has TRBV10-3 and TRBJ1-4, with 9 bases identical to TRBD1. CDR3 length: 16 residues. The J segment lost 7 bases and the V segment lost 2 bases, leaving 8 bases of the junction unmatched. Per the germline V gene, CDR1 is ENHRY and CDR2 is SYGVKD. The CDR3 DNA follows: TGTGCCATCAGTGAGGCAATACAGGGGGCTCCTGAAAAACTGTTTTTT. Its protein is CAISEAIQGAPEKLFF.